These 11 T cell receptor beta chains were sequenced from one sample in a study of patients and donors after allogeneic stem cell transplantation. TCRdb redid the calling of the RT-PCR reads with MiXCR, one entry per CDR3 protein. Altogether approximately 410,000 distinct CDR3 sequences are present, 16% being singletons, with the ten largest covering around 7.9%. The sequenced sample was blood, either unsorted or a sorted T cell fraction (not recorded which). The origin of the receptors is a human donor who was either an allogeneic HSCT recipient or a stem cell or donor lymphocyte infusion donor (not recorded which). It is not recorded whose cells these are; they may come from a transplant donor.

The V and J genes are TRBV6-6 and TRBJ2-1; D is possibly TRBD1 (6 bases). V was pared by 2 bases and J by 12 bases, with 11 bases between. The CDR3 contains 12 residues. Germline CDR1 reads MNHNY; CDR2 reads SVGAGI (reference sequence). The CDR3 coding sequence is TGTGCCAGCAGTTACCCACAGGGCGGGCAGTTCTTC. This sequence encodes CASSYPQGGQFF.

This clonotype was seen a handful of times. The chain is built from TRBV7-9 and TRBJ2-7, with D uncertain. The CDR3 extends over 13 amino acids. Germline values: CDR1 SEHNR, CDR2 FQNEAQ (reference sequence). The V end was cut by 3 bases, the J end by 5 bases, with 11 bases between. The CDR3 nucleotides read TGTGCCAGCAGCTTCTCGTCGTTGGACGAGCAGTACTTC. It yields the protein CASSFSSLDEQYF.

There are a few counts of this clonotype. The V gene is TRBV7-3, the J gene TRBJ2-3; a weak D match, TRBD2 (5 bases). The V end was cut by 5 bases, the J end by 4 bases, with 25 bases between. The CDR3 totals 18 residues. CDR1 and CDR2 from the germline V gene are SGHTA and FQGTGA. DNA for the CDR3: TGTGCCAGCAGCCCGACCCCCCTTACTAGTAGTATCCCAGATACGCAGTATTTT. Amino acid sequence: CASSPTPLTSSIPDTQYF.

The genes are TRBV7-9 and TRBJ1-4; no reliable D call. Trimming pared 0 bases from V and 7 bases from J, leaving 12 bases between. The germline gives CDR1 SEHNR, CDR2 FQNEAQ (reference sequence). The CDR3 consists of 15 residues. CDR3 amino acids: CASSLAVRESEKLFF. The CDR3 nucleotides are TGTGCCAGCAGCTTAGCGGTCAGAGAATCTGAAAAACTGTTTTTT.

A few counts support this clonotype. The rearrangement uses TRBV20-1 and TRBJ2-7; no definite D call. V lost 5 bases, J lost 3 bases, and 20 bases lay in between. The CDR3 is 15 residues long. The V gene's germline CDR1 is DFQATT and CDR2 SNEGSKA (reference sequence). Here the CDR3 DNA reads TGCAGTGCTCGACCGGGCGCTTCAAGAAACTACGAGCAGTACTTC. Encoded protein: CSARPGASRNYEQYF.

The chain carries TRBV10-3 and TRBJ1-1; TRBD1 is a possible D gene (5 bases). This CDR3 spans 13 amino acids. Per germline, CDR1 ENHRY and CDR2 SYGVKD. V gave up 10 bases and J gave up 11 bases, with 23 bases separating them. This chain's CDR3 is CASKANGPGRAFF. For the CDR3, the DNA is TGTGCCAGCAAAGCCAATGGGCCAGGGAGGGCTTTCTTT.

This clonotype came up a few times. V gene TRBV24-1 combines with J gene TRBJ1-5, with D possibly TRBD1 on 5 matching bases. V lost 2 bases to trimming and J lost 7 bases, with 17 bases between them. The CDR3 extends over 16 amino acids. Germline CDR1 reads KGHDR; CDR2 reads SFDVKD. The CDR3 loop is CATSDSRAGVGQPQHF. The CDR3 DNA is TGTGCCACCAGTGATTCCAGGGCCGGGGTTGGGCAGCCCCAGCATTTT.

This clonotype was detected a few times. The J gene is TRBJ2-7, the V gene TRBV7-9; 9 bases match TRBD1. The length of the CDR3 is 16 residues. Germline CDR1 and CDR2: SEHNR and FQNEAQ (reference sequence). Trimming took 0 bases from V and 5 from J; bases not matched to a gene: 8. The CDR3 region is CASSLAGGTGRHEQYF. The CDR3 DNA reads TGTGCCAGCAGCTTAGCTGGTGGGACAGGGCGCCACGAGCAGTACTTC.

This CDR3 reads CASSSNRGPLVRTEAFF. CDR3 bases: TGTGCCAGCAGCTCGAACAGGGGTCCCCTCGTGAGGACTGAAGCTTTCTTT. V and J are TRBV7-8 and TRBJ1-1; 7 bases align to TRBD1. J was trimmed by 5 bases and V by 4 bases; bases with no gene match: 16. The germline V gene encodes CDR1 SGHVS and CDR2 FQNEAQ. CDR3 size: 17 residues.

J is TRBJ1-3 and V is TRBV9, with D maybe TRBD1 (5 bases). The germline gives CDR1 SGDLS, CDR2 YYNGEE. There are 13 residues in the CDR3. Trimming removed 4 bases from V and 7 bases from J, with 12 bases in between. The CDR3 region is CASSNRLGNTIYF. As DNA, the CDR3 is TGTGCCAGCAGCAACAGGTTGGGGAACACCATATATTTT.

This clonotype was found a few times. This chain uses TRBV5-5 with TRBJ2-5; 7 bases line up with TRBD1. CDR1 is SGHKS, CDR2 YYEKEE, per germline (reference sequence). The CDR3 runs 14 residues. Unmatched junction bases numbered 8, after V lost 7 bases and J lost 2 bases. The CDR3 DNA reads as TGTGCCAGCGTATCGGGACAGATACAAGAGACCCAGTACTTC. It yields the protein CASVSGQIQETQYF. The variable domain in full, completed from reference TRBV5-5 and TRBJ2-5, reads DAGVTQSPTHLIKTRGQQVTLRCSPISGHKSVSWYQQVLGQGPQFIFQYYEKEERGRGNFPDRFSARQFPNYSSELNVNALLLGDSALYLCASVSGQIQETQYFGPGTRLLVL.